This TCR beta chain is drawn from a study of cytomegalovirus exposure and HLA in healthy donors. PCR amplification relied on 60 Vbeta primers (plus 13 Jbeta primers). Using immunoSEQ multiplex PCR, the repertoire was profiled, and TCRdb retains in-frame clones only, with some absent. The repertoire shows about 120,000 clones; the top ten hold about 4%. The junction had 5 bases not matched to a gene; V was cut back by 4 bases and J by 4 bases. This CDR3 has 15 residues. The germline CDR1 and CDR2 sequences are SGHNT and YENEEA. The receptor was isolated from a man in his thirties or forties in good health and CMV-seronegative. The sample taken for sequencing was PBMCs. The chain employs TRBV11-3 and TRBJ1-3; the match to TRBD1 covers 9 bases. Here the CDR3 reads CASSSGTGKGNTIYF. The CDR3 bases are TGTGCCAGCAGCTCCGGGACAGGGAAAGGAAACACCATATATTTT.